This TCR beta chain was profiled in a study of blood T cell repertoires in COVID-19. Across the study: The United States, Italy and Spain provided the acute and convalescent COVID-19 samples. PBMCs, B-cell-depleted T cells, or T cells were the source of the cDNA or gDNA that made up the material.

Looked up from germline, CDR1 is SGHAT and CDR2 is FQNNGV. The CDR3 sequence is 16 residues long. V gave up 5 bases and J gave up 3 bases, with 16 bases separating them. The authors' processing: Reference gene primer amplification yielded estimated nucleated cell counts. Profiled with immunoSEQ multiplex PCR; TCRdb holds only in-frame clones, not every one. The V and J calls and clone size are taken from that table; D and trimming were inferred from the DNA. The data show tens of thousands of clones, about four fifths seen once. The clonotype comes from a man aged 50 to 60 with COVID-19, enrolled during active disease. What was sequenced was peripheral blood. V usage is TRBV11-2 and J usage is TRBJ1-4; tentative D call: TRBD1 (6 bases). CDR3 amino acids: CASSHPNREPNEKLFF. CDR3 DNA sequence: TGTGCCAGCAGCCACCCTAACAGGGAACCTAATGAAAAACTGTTTTTT.